The T cell receptor beta chain under discussion was sequenced for a study of Graves' ophthalmopathy and Graves' hyperthyroidism. On the study more broadly: No treatment had been given when peripheral blood was collected at initial diagnosis.

Researchers took RNA transcripts and amplified TCR beta CDR3 regions from them. First-round RT-PCR relied on HTBI primers, and a second-round multiplex PCR came next. TCRdb analysed the multiplex PCR reads with MiXCR anew, one entry per CDR3 protein. The data hold around 340,000 distinct CDR3 sequences, with roughly a sixth observed a single time. The V gene end was trimmed by 4 bases and the J gene end by 3 bases; junction bases not matched to a gene: 8. CDR1 is SEHNR and CDR2 is FQNEAQ in the germline V gene (reference sequence). This CDR3 contains 15 residues. Ophthalmopathy in the donors was of moderate-to-severe activity, with CAS ≥3, NOSPECS ≥4 and duration under 3 months.

This sequence joins TRBV7-9 and TRBJ2-5; TRBD1 matches 7 bases. This TCR came from an adult man with Graves' ophthalmopathy. Sequencing was performed on peripheral blood. In nucleotides, the CDR3 is TGTGCCAGCAGCTCCCCGACAGGGATTGAAGAGACCCAGTACTTC. Translating it yields CASSSPTGIEETQYF.